The clone carrying this T cell receptor beta chain was observed a few times. No antigen is known for it. These data originate in a study of CD8+ T cells in alopecia areata. General study points: Tofacitinib significantly lowered scalp clonality and expanded CD8+ clones among the top 100. Although TCR sharing was seen in mice, sharing across patients was less clear, possibly for HLA-related reasons.

This sample's treatment: oral pan-JAK inhibitor, 5-10 mg twice daily. Both peripheral blood and punch biopsies of lesional scalp skin were obtained from patients who had alopecia areata. Germline V gene data show CDR1 as SNHLY and CDR2 as FYNNEI. This CDR3 is built from 14 residues. Trimming cost V 5 bases and J 7 bases, with 14 bases left between them. Extraction of RNA preceded its reverse transcription into cDNA, which served as the sequencing template. Clones were sequenced by immunoSEQ multiplex PCR, and TCRdb holds only the in-frame ones, with some missing. The sample has some 170,000 clones, 58% seen once.

This clonotype was sampled from a human donor with alopecia areata. The rearrangement joins TRBV2 to TRBJ1-4; D is ambiguous. This sample comprised CD4+ T cells sorted from blood, obtained at week 56, from a patient treated with tofacitinib. The DNA for the CDR3 is TGTGCCAGCAGTTCCGGGTACGGAATTGAAAAACTGTTTTTT. It specifies CASSSGYGIEKLFF.